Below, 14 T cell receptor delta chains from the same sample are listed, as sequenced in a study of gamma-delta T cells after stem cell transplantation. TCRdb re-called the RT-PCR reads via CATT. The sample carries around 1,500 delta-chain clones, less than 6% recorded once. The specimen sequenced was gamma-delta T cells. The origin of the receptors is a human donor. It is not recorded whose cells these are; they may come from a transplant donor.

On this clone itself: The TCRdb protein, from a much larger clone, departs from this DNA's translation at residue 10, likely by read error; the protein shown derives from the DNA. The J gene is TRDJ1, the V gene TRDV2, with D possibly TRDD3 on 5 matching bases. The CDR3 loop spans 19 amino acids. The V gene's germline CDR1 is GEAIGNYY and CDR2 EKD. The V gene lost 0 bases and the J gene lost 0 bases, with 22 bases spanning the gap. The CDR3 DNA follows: TGTGCCTGTGACACCGTACCCATACGCATGGTATTATACACCGATAAACTCATCTTT. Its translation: CACDTVPIRMVLYTDKLIF.

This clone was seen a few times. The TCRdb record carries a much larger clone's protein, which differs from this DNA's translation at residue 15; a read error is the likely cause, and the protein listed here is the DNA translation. The CDR3 reads CACDTVAGGYSSSWGTRQMFF. The CDR3 DNA reads TGTGCCTGTGACACCGTGGCTGGGGGGTATTCGAGCTCCTGGGGCACCCGACAGATGTTTTTC. V and J are TRDV2 and TRDJ3; 7 bases match TRDD3. The CDR3 is 21 residues long. Per the germline V gene, CDR1 is GEAIGNYY and CDR2 is EKD.

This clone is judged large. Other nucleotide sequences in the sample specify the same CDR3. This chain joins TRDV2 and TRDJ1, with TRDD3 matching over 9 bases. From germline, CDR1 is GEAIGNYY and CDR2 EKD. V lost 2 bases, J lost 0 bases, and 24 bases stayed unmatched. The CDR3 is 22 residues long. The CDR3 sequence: CACDILPDTGGNVAPYTDKLIF. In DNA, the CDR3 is TGTGCCTGTGACATCCTTCCTGATACTGGGGGAAACGTCGCACCATACACCGATAAACTCATCTTT.

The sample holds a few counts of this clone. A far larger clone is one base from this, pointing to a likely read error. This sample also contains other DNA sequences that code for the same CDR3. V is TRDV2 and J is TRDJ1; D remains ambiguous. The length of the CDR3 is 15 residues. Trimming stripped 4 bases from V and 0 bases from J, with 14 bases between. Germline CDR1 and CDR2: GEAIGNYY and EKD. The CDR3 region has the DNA TGTGCCTGTGATACCGTTGGCCCTGACACCGATAAACTCATCTTT. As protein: CACDTVGPDTDKLIF.

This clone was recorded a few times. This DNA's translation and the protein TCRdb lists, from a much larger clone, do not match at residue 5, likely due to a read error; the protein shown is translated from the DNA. In nucleotides, the CDR3 is TGTGCCTGTGACCAGGTGGGGGGACTCCAGGAAGGGGGAGACACCGATAAACTCATCTTT. This sequence encodes CACDQVGGLQEGGDTDKLIF. The chain couples TRDV2 to TRDJ1; D is perhaps TRDD3 (6 bases). Germline CDR1 GEAIGNYY, CDR2 EKD. Trimming stripped 3 bases from V and 0 bases from J, with 28 bases between. The CDR3 covers 20 residues.

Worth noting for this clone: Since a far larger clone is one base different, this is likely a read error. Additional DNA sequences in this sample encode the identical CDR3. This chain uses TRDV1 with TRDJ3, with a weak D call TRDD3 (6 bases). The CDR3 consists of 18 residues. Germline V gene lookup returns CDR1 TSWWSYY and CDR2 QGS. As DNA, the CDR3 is TGTGCTCTTGGGGAACCGAGTGGGGGGACCTGGGACACCCGGCAGATGTTTTTC. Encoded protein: CALGEPSGGTWDTRQMFF.

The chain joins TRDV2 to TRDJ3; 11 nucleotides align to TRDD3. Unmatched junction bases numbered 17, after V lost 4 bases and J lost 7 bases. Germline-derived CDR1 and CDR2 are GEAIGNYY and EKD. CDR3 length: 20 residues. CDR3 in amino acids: CACDTVVGDTPGCDTRQMFF. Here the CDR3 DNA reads TGTGCCTGTGATACCGTAGTGGGGGATACGCCCGGCTGTGACACCCGACAGATGTTTTTC.

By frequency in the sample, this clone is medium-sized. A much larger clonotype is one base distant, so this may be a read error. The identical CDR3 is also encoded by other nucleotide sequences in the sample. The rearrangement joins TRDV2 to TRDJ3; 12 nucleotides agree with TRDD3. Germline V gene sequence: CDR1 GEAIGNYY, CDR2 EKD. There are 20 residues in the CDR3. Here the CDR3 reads CACDTFVLGDTSWDTRQMFF. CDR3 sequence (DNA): TGCGCCTGTGACACTTTTGTACTGGGGGATACCTCCTGGGACACCCGACAGATGTTTTTC.

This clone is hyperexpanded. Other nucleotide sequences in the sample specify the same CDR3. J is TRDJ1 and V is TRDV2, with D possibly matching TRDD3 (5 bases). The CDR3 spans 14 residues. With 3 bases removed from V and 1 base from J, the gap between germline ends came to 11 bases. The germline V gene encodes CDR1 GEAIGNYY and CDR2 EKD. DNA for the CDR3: TGTGCCTGTGACCTTACTGGAATCACCGATAAACTCATCTTT. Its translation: CACDLTGITDKLIF.

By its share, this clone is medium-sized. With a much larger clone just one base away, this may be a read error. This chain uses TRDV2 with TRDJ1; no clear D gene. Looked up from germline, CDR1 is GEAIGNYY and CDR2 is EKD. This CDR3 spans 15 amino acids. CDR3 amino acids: CACDTVGPDTDKPIF. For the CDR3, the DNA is TGTGCCTGTGACACCGTTGGCCCTGACACCGATAAACCCATCTTT.

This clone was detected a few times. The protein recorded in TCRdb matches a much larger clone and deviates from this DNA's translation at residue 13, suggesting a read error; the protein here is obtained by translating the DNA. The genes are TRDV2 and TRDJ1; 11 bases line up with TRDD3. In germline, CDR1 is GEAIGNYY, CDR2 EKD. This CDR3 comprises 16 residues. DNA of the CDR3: TGTGCCTGTGACACCCTGGGGGATACCATGAGCGATGAACTCATCTTT. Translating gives CACDTLGDTMSDELIF.

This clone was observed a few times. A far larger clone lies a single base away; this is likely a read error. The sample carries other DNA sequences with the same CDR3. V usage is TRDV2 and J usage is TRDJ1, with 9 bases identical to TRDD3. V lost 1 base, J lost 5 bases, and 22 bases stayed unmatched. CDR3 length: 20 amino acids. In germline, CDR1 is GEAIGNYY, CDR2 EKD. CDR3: CACDTLTGIRTPESLDKLIF. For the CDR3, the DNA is TGTGCCTGTGACACACTGACGGGGATACGGACTCCCGAGTCCTTAGATAAACTCATCTTT.

For the CDR3, the DNA is TGTGCCTGTGACACCGTTGAAATTGGGGGATACGGGCAAAGCTCCTGGGACACCCGACAGATGTTTTTC. This codes for CACDTVEIGGYGQSSWDTRQMFF. This chain connects TRDV2 to TRDJ3, with 11 nucleotides matching TRDD3. After removal of 0 bases from V and 0 bases from J, the junction contained 15 bases not matched to a gene. This CDR3 has 23 amino acids. From germline, CDR1 is GEAIGNYY and CDR2 EKD.

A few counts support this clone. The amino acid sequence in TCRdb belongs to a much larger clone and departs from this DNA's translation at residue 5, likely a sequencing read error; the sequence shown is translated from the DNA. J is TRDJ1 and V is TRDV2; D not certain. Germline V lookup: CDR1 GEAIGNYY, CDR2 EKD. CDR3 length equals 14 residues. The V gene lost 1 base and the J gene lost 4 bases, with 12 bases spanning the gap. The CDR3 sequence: CACDTLTAGDKLIF. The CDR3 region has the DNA TGTGCCTGTGACACGCTTACTGCTGGCGATAAACTCATCTTT.